This T cell receptor (beta chain) originates from a study of identical twins. One entry per CDR3 protein, called by TCRdb with MiXCR from the 5' RACE reads. Among under 400,000 distinct CDR3 sequences listed, roughly 9% were seen once. This CDR3 has 15 residues. From germline, CDR1 is SGHDT and CDR2 YYEEEE. V shed 4 bases, J shed 2 bases, and the junction held 5 bases outside the gene matches. This clonotype came up many times. The rearrangement links TRBV5-6 to TRBJ2-1, with TRBD2 identical over 8 bases. The origin of this receptor is a woman aged 45-65 years in good health. Sequenced input: naive T cells sorted from blood. CDR3 DNA sequence: TGTGCCAGCAGCGTCGGGAGGGGGGCCTACAATGAGCAGTTCTTC. Translating it yields CASSVGRGAYNEQFF.